These 2 T cell receptor beta chains were sequenced from one sample in a study of shared clonotypes between healthy human individuals. The repertoire was sequenced with immunoSEQ multiplex PCR; TCRdb's copy has only in-frame clones and lacks some. Of hundreds of thousands of clones in the sample, less than 80% were seen once. The specimen was memory CD4+ T cells sorted from blood. Subset indicated: CD45RA-negative fraction. The origin of the receptors is a woman under 40 in good health.

This clone was seen a few times. This chain connects TRBV7-2 to TRBJ1-2, with TRBD1 as a possible D gene (5 bases). From germline, CDR1 is SGHTA and CDR2 FQGNSA. The CDR3 totals 14 residues. The V end was cut by 1 base, the J end by 10 bases, with 16 bases between. CDR3 nucleotides: TGTGCCAGCAGCTTAGAGGGGAGACAGACACACTACACCTTC. This translates into CASSLEGRQTHYTF.

The rearrangement joins TRBV5-4 to TRBJ2-7, with 7 positions matching TRBD1. The CDR3 has 15 residues. V gave up 5 bases and J gave up 2 bases; unmatched junction bases: 10. Looked up from germline, CDR1 is SGHNT and CDR2 is YYREEE (reference sequence). The CDR3 DNA follows: TGTGCCAGCAGTCCGCCGGGACAGCAAACCTACGAGCAGTACTTC. This codes for CASSPPGQQTYEQYF.